This T cell receptor (beta chain) is drawn from a study of shared clonotypes between healthy human individuals. Study-level information: Per donor, three plates held CD4 naive cells, three held CD4 memory, two held CD8 naive and one held CD8 memory.

Of note for this clone: Its antigen is unknown.

CDR3 size: 16 residues. Germline V lookup: CDR1 LNHDA, CDR2 SQIVND (reference sequence). The germline V and J ends were trimmed by 5 bases and 0 bases, with 14 bases remaining between them. Overall study findings and caveats: Clonotypes that were shared across a handful of donors made up 4% to 6% of naive CD4 clonotypes. Large sequencing depth failed to make sorted-subset sequencing complete, rarefaction showed.

The table came from immunoSEQ multiplex PCR; TCRdb's copy has only in-frame clones and leaves some out. The repertoire holds some 1 million clones, 75% seen once, with roughly 1.5% in the top ten. This sequence originates from a man between 18 and 35 years old in good health. The sample taken for sequencing was memory CD4+ T cells sorted from blood. The subset was: CD45RA-negative fraction. The chain combines TRBV19 with TRBJ1-5, with D possibly TRBD1 on 6 matching bases. CDR3 loop: CASSPGQFYSNQPQHF. CDR3 sequence (DNA): TGTGCCAGTAGTCCCGGACAGTTTTATAGCAATCAGCCCCAGCATTTT. The full variable domain, completed using reference TRBV19 and TRBJ1-5, is DGGITQSPKYLFRKEGQNVTLSCEQNLNHDAMYWYRQDPGQGLRLIYYSQIVNDFQKGDIAEGYSVSREKKESFPLTVTSAQKNPTAFYLCASSPGQFYSNQPQHFGDGTRLSIL.